This T cell receptor (beta chain) originates from a study of blood T cell repertoires in COVID-19. Study-level background: Sources were T cells, B-cell-depleted T cells, or PBMCs; the material itself was cDNA or gDNA.

Only in-frame clones appear in the TCRdb table, and some are missing; sequencing was by immunoSEQ multiplex PCR. Of around 250,000 clones in the sample, approximately 89% were seen once. The germline CDR1 and CDR2 sequences are SGHVS and FQNEAQ. The CDR3 is 14 amino acids. V was pared by 5 bases and J by 5 bases, with 7 bases of the junction left unmatched. Exposed participants encountered a COVID-19 case during the 2 weeks preceding study entry. J is TRBJ2-7 and V is TRBV7-8; 9 nucleotides match TRBD1. This sequence originates from a middle-aged man who had been exposed to COVID-19. Sequencing input: PBMCs or T cells enriched from blood (not recorded which). The chain's CDR3 is CASSPANRGHEQYF. The CDR3 DNA reads TGTGCCAGCAGCCCCGCAAACAGGGGGCACGAGCAGTACTTC.